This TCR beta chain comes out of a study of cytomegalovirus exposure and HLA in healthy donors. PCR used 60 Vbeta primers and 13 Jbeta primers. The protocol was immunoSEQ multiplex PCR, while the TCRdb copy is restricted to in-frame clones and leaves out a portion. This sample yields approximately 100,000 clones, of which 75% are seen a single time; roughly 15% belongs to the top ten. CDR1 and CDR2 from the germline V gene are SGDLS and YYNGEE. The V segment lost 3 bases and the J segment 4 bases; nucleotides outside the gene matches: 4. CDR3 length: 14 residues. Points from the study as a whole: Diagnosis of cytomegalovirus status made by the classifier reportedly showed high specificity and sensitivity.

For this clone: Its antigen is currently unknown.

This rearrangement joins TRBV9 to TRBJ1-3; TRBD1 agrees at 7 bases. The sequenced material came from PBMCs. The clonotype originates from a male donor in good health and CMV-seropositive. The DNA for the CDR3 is TGTGCCAGCAGCGCACAGGGGTGGGGAAACACCATATATTTT. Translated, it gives CASSAQGWGNTIYF. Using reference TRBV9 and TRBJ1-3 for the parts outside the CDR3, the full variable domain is DSGVTQTPKHLITATGQRVTLRCSPRSGDLSVYWYQQSLDQGLQFLIQYYNGEERAKGNILERFSAQQFPDLHSELNLSSLELGDSALYFCASSAQGWGNTIYFGEGSWLTVV.